What follows are 26 T cell receptor beta chains derived from one specimen sequenced in a study of blood T cell repertoires in COVID-19. This table comes from immunoSEQ multiplex PCR, and its TCRdb copy is limited to in-frame clones, with some not included. Of over 250,000 clones in the sample, 70% to 90% were seen once. The sequencing sample was made of peripheral blood. The receptors shown here come from a man between 50 and 59 years old with active or convalescent COVID-19.

The V gene is TRBV24-1, the J gene TRBJ2-3; TRBD2 agrees at 11 bases. There are 16 residues in the CDR3. Losses at the gene ends were 1 base for V and 3 bases for J; bases not matched to a gene: 2. Germline V CDR1 and CDR2: KGHDR, SFDVKD. CDR3 in DNA: TGTGCCACCAGTGATTTACTAGCGGGAGCAACAGATACGCAGTATTTT. Protein: CATSDLLAGATDTQYF.

The rearrangement links TRBV2 to TRBJ1-5; tentatively, D is TRBD1 (5 bases). The CDR3 spans 15 residues. Trimming took off 7 bases at V and 0 bases at J, with 13 bases between the two ends. The germline V gene has CDR1 SNHLY and CDR2 FYNNEI. The CDR3 loop reads CASKLGVLSNQPQHF. The CDR3 coding sequence is TGTGCCAGCAAATTAGGGGTCCTTAGCAATCAGCCCCAGCATTTT.

The CDR3 spells CASSLILGGNEQFF. The CDR3 DNA sequence: TGCGCCAGCAGCTTGATCCTCGGGGGGAATGAGCAGTTCTTC. This chain connects TRBV5-1 to TRBJ2-1; 7 nucleotides line up with TRBD2. The J segment lost 7 bases and the V segment lost 1 base, leaving 5 bases of the junction unmatched. Germline assignment: CDR1 SGHRS and CDR2 YFSETQ. The CDR3 covers 14 residues.

As to this clone: The sample has other DNA sequences that encode this CDR3 too. This rearrangement joins TRBV5-6 to TRBJ2-7; D ambiguous. Trimming took 2 bases from V and 1 from J, leaving 10 bases between them. The germline V gene has CDR1 SGHDT and CDR2 YYEEEE. The CDR3 consists of 14 residues. The CDR3: CASSLSAGSYEQYF. The CDR3 nucleotides are TGTGCCAGCAGCTTATCGGCAGGATCCTACGAGCAGTACTTC.

The chain employs TRBV28 and TRBJ2-7, with a tentative D call TRBD1 (6 bases). This CDR3 has 13 residues. Looked up from germline, CDR1 is MDHEN and CDR2 is SYDVKM. CDR3 protein: CATAPGHLYEQYF. CDR3 bases: TGTGCGACCGCTCCGGGACACCTCTACGAGCAGTACTTC.

The CDR3 sequence is CASLTSGAFYEQYF. The CDR3 nucleotides are TGTGCCAGCCTTACTAGCGGGGCATTCTACGAGCAGTACTTC. The V and J genes are TRBV6-5 and TRBJ2-7; 10 nucleotides align to TRBD2. The CDR3 length is 14 residues. J was trimmed by 3 bases and V by 8 bases; bases with no gene match: 7. Germline loops: CDR1 MNHEY, CDR2 SVGAGI.

This clone was recorded a few times. This sequence joins TRBV5-1 and TRBJ2-1; perhaps TRBD2 as D (5 bases). The CDR3 has 15 residues. Germline loops: CDR1 SGHRS, CDR2 YFSETQ. V was trimmed by 4 bases and J by 5 bases, leaving 16 bases between them. CDR3 loop: CASSVGGGSDNEQFF. The CDR3 DNA sequence: TGCGCCAGCAGCGTAGGAGGTGGATCGGACAATGAGCAGTTCTTC.

The chain uses TRBV9 and TRBJ1-2; D perhaps matches TRBD1 (6 bases). Trimming removed 0 bases from V and 5 bases from J, with 17 bases in between. The V gene's germline CDR1 is SGDLS and CDR2 YYNGEE. The CDR3 contains 16 residues. CDR3 sequence: CASSVAPQDSAYGYTF. The CDR3 nucleotides read TGTGCCAGCAGCGTAGCCCCACAGGACAGCGCGTATGGCTACACCTTC.

V gene TRBV2 combines with J gene TRBJ1-2; 9 bases map to TRBD1. The V gene end was trimmed by 8 bases and the J gene end by 3 bases; junction bases not matched to a gene: 7. The CDR3 contains 14 residues. Germline values: CDR1 SNHLY, CDR2 FYNNEI. CDR3 protein: CASSRQGGDYGYTF. The CDR3 DNA reads TGTGCCAGCTCGCGACAGGGGGGCGACTATGGCTACACCTTC. Looking up the rest from reference TRBV2 and TRBJ1-2 gives the full variable domain: EPEVTQTPSHQVTQMGQEVILRCVPISNHLYFYWYRQILGQKVEFLVSFYNNEISEKSEIFDDQFSVERPDGSNFTLKIRSTKLEDSAMYFCASSRQGGDYGYTFGSGTRLTVV.

V is TRBV25-1 and J is TRBJ2-1; D remains unclear. Trimming cost V 5 bases and J 0 bases, with 14 bases left between them. The length of the CDR3 is 16 residues. Germline V gene lookup returns CDR1 MGHDK and CDR2 SYGVNS. CDR3 DNA: TGTGCCAGCAGTCCTAGGTCCGATCGCTCCTACAATGAGCAGTTCTTC. Protein: CASSPRSDRSYNEQFF.

V gene TRBV4-2 combines with J gene TRBJ2-2, with TRBD2 as a possible D gene (6 bases). Germline values: CDR1 LGHNA, CDR2 YNFKEQ. CDR3 length equals 16 residues. V lost 8 bases and J lost 4, with 20 bases in between. The CDR3 DNA reads TGTGCCAGCCGTCTCAGACTAGTGCATCCCACCGGGGAGCTGTTTTTT. Protein product: CASRLRLVHPTGELFF.

This clone appeared a single time. The gene calls are TRBV28 and TRBJ1-5, with D maybe TRBD1 (6 bases). The CDR3 extends over 15 amino acids. With 5 bases removed from V and 1 base from J, the gap between germline ends came to 12 bases. Germline CDR1 MDHEN, CDR2 SYDVKM. The CDR3 sequence is CASSPQGRSNQPQHF. CDR3 DNA: TGTGCCAGCAGTCCACAGGGTCGGAGCAATCAGCCCCAGCATTTT.

The J gene is TRBJ2-3, the V gene TRBV19, with D possibly being TRBD1 (5 bases). Germline V lookup: CDR1 LNHDA, CDR2 SQIVND (reference sequence). V lost 6 bases, J lost 5 bases, and 12 bases lay in between. This CDR3 is 13 amino acids long. Here the CDR3 DNA reads TGTGCCAGTAGCTCTGTAGGGGTAGATACGCAGTATTTT. This sequence encodes CASSSVGVDTQYF. The full variable domain, its missing parts supplied by reference TRBV19 and TRBJ2-3, is DGGITQSPKYLFRKEGQNVTLSCEQNLNHDAMYWYRQDPGQGLRLIYYSQIVNDFQKGDIAEGYSVSREKKESFPLTVTSAQKNPTAFYLCASSSVGVDTQYFGPGTRLTVL.

This clone was found once. V is TRBV9 and J is TRBJ1-4; the match to TRBD1 covers 9 bases. The CDR3 length is 15 residues. Trimming at V came to 0 bases and at J to 7 bases, leaving 4 bases not matched to a gene. CDR1 and CDR2 (germline): SGDLS, YYNGEE. The CDR3 reads CASSVAGTGSEKLFF. CDR3 nucleotide sequence: TGTGCCAGCAGCGTAGCCGGGACAGGGTCTGAAAAACTGTTTTTT.

V gene TRBV7-9 combines with J gene TRBJ2-7, with TRBD1 matching 10 bases. The germline CDR1 and CDR2 sequences are SEHNR and FQNEAQ (reference sequence). The CDR3 covers 16 residues. V lost 5 bases, J lost 6 bases, and 13 bases stayed unmatched. The CDR3 reads CASSPTSRQGAFEQYF. DNA of the CDR3: TGTGCCAGCAGCCCGACGTCGAGACAGGGGGCCTTCGAGCAGTACTTC.

This clone has a single count. The CDR3 DNA sequence: TGTGCCAGCAGCTTCTCCTCCTCCACTGAAGCTTTCTTT. Its translation is CASSFSSSTEAFF. The rearrangement joins TRBV7-2 to TRBJ1-1; no reliable D call. Trimming took off 3 bases at V and 4 bases at J, with 9 bases between the two ends. CDR1 and CDR2 (germline): SGHTA, FQGNSA. The CDR3 consists of 13 residues.

Only one count was recorded for this clone. The chain carries TRBV6-2 or TRBV6-3 and TRBJ2-7; D perhaps matches TRBD1 (5 bases). There are 13 residues in the CDR3. Per germline, CDR1 MNHEY and CDR2 SVGEGT. Trimming took off 2 bases at V and 2 bases at J, with 7 bases between the two ends. In DNA, the CDR3 is TGTGCCAGCAGTTACCAGGGAACCTACGAGCAGTACTTC. Amino acid sequence: CASSYQGTYEQYF.

The rearrangement uses TRBV6-5 and TRBJ2-5, with 7 bases lining up with TRBD1. The V segment lost 6 bases and the J segment 5 bases; nucleotides outside the gene matches: 9. Germline loops: CDR1 MNHEY, CDR2 SVGAGI. The CDR3 covers 14 residues. CDR3 coding DNA: TGTGCCAGCAGCGTGGACAGGCCTTCGGAGACCCAGTACTTC. Its translation is CASSVDRPSETQYF.

The genes are TRBV18 and TRBJ2-6, with 11 bases identical to TRBD1. Germline CDR1 KGHSH, CDR2 LQKENI. Trimming cost V 3 bases and J 2 bases; bases outside gene matches: 9. The CDR3 is 19 amino acids. The CDR3 loop is CASSPSVGQGATGANVLTF. Here the CDR3 DNA reads TGTGCCAGCTCACCGAGCGTCGGACAGGGGGCGACTGGGGCCAACGTCCTGACTTTC.

J is TRBJ1-2 and V is TRBV5-1; a possible D gene is TRBD1 (5 bases). The V and J ends lost 0 bases and 4 bases respectively, with 10 bases between them. Germline values: CDR1 SGHRS, CDR2 YFSETQ. The CDR3 contains 14 residues. This CDR3 is CASSLGQRAYGYTF. The CDR3 bases are TGCGCCAGCAGCTTGGGACAGCGAGCCTATGGCTACACCTTC.

About this clone: Other DNA sequences in the sample encode the same CDR3. V gene TRBV3-1 (or the pseudogene TRBV3-2) combines with J gene TRBJ2-2, with 8 bases lining up with TRBD1. J was trimmed by 7 bases and V by 4 bases; bases with no gene match: 5. Germline lookup yields CDR1 LGHDT and CDR2 YNNKEL (reference sequence). This CDR3 is built from 14 residues. CDR3 bases: TGTGCCAGCAGCCCCCGGACAGGGAGCGGGGAGCTGTTTTTT. As protein: CASSPRTGSGELFF.

This clone was observed a handful of times. Other DNA sequences from this sample encode an identical CDR3 as well. The CDR3 loop is CASSPQGNTEAFF. DNA of the CDR3: TGTGCCAGCTCCCCTCAGGGGAACACTGAAGCTTTCTTT. J is TRBJ1-1 and V is TRBV18; a weak D match, TRBD1 (5 bases). V was clipped by 6 bases and J by 1 base, with 9 bases between them. CDR3 length equals 13 residues. Germline assignment: CDR1 KGHSH and CDR2 LQKENI.

The V gene is TRBV28, the J gene TRBJ1-5; 11 positions agree with TRBD1. Germline assignment: CDR1 MDHEN and CDR2 SYDVKM. The CDR3 totals 13 residues. The V gene end was trimmed by 6 bases and the J gene end by 11 bases; junction bases not matched to a gene: 6. CDR3 sequence: CASRGQGGLAQHF. The DNA for the CDR3 is TGTGCCAGCAGGGGACAGGGGGGTTTGGCCCAGCATTTT.

The gene calls are TRBV4-3 and TRBJ2-7; D is ambiguous. The germline V and J ends were trimmed by 0 bases and 6 bases, with 15 bases remaining between them. CDR1 and CDR2 (germline): LGHNA, YSLEER. The CDR3 extends over 15 amino acids. The CDR3 nucleotides are TGCGCCAGCAGCCAAGATCGCCAGAAAACTACCGAGCAGTACTTC. It encodes CASSQDRQKTTEQYF.

This chain joins TRBV2 and TRBJ1-6, with D unresolved. Trimming removed 2 bases at V and 9 bases at J, with 11 bases between. The CDR3 runs to 14 residues. CDR1 and CDR2 from the germline V gene are SNHLY and FYNNEI. The CDR3 spells CASSEKSQVSPLHF. CDR3 sequence (DNA): TGTGCCAGCAGTGAAAAAAGTCAGGTTTCACCCCTCCACTTT.

V and J are TRBV7-6 and TRBJ1-4; the match to TRBD1 covers 9 bases. V shed 4 bases, J shed 5 bases, and the junction held 5 bases outside the gene matches. CDR3 length: 15 amino acids. Germline-derived CDR1 and CDR2 are SGHVS and FNYEAQ. The CDR3 nucleotides are TGTGCCAGCAGCTCGCCGGGACAGGGAAATGAAAAACTGTTTTTT. As protein: CASSSPGQGNEKLFF.